This TCR beta chain was identified during a study of T cell repertoires in cytomegalovirus infection. At the level of the study: In public TCR beta signatures, there were indications of both CMV infection and matching HLA type. Study results and caveats: Adding up the frequency of public TCR beta families identified people who carried CMV plus the relevant HLA. There were HLA-C-restricted CMV-specific TCR beta clonotypes dominating the ex vivo response.

CDR3 size: 16 residues. In germline, CDR1 is SQVTM, CDR2 ANQGSEA. V shed 7 bases, J shed 3 bases, and the junction held 15 bases outside the gene matches. One entry per CDR3 protein results from TCRdb running MiXCR on the reads. The data show roughly 80,000 distinct CDR3 sequences, with around 25% seen just once and roughly 45% held by the top ten. Concerning this clonotype: Its cognate antigen is unknown.

The V gene is TRBV29-1, the J gene TRBJ2-1, with TRBD2 identical over 7 bases. This TCR was sampled from a human donor in good health (CMV status not recorded). Some clones in this sample may be carry-over from other donors' samples. The starting material was CD8+ T cells from cultured PBMCs, obtained from culture after CMV antigen stimulation. The DNA for the CDR3 is TGCAGCGCCCGTAGTGGCGGGGGTCGGGGCTACAATGAGCAGTTCTTC. This gives the protein CSARSGGGRGYNEQFF.